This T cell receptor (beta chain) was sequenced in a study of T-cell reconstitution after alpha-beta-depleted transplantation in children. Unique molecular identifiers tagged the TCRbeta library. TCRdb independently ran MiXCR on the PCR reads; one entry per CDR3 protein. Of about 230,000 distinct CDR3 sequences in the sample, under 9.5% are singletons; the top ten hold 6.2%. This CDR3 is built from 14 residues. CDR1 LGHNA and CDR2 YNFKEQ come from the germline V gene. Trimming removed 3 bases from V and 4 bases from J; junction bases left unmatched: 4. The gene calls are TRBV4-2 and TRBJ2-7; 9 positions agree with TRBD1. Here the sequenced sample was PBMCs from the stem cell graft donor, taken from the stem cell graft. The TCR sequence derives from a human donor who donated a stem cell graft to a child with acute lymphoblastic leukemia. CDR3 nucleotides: TGTGCCAGCAGCCAGAACAGGGGGCAATACGAGCAGTACTTC. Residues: CASSQNRGQYEQYF.